These T cell receptor beta chains were read from a single sample in a study of blood T cells in healthy people across ages. One entry per CDR3 protein results from TCRdb running MiXCR on the 5' RACE reads. Counted here are hundreds of thousands of distinct CDR3 sequences, 55% to 70% occurring once; the ten biggest clones make up 22%. Sequencing used blood. The receptors shown here come from a man in his thirties or forties in good health. Each CDR3 is given with its conserved first and last residue. Fields, in order: V gene, D gene, CDR3 length, CDR3 protein. The D gene is left open where the match is weak.

v_gene: TRBV28; d_gene: TRBD2; len: 18; CDR3aa: CASSPLTSGKGGTDTQYF
v_gene: TRBV3-1; d_gene: TRBD1; len: 15; CDR3aa: CASSPNDGQGYEQYF
v_gene: TRBV5-1; d_gene: .; len: 13; CDR3aa: CASRLKYQETQYF
v_gene: TRBV5-4; d_gene: TRBD1; len: 17; CDR3aa: CASSLEDRGDLSYEQYF
v_gene: TRBV7-2; d_gene: .; len: 13; CDR3aa: CASSLAEWAEAFF
v_gene: TRBV29-1; d_gene: .; len: 13; CDR3aa: CSVEGESYNEQFF
v_gene: TRBV20-1; d_gene: .; len: 13; CDR3aa: CSASHRLSYGYTF
v_gene: TRBV28; d_gene: .; len: 13; CDR3aa: CASRSNKGTEAFF
v_gene: TRBV20-1; d_gene: TRBD2; len: 14; CDR3aa: CSATSGRAVDTQYF
v_gene: TRBV20-1; d_gene: .; len: 15; CDR3aa: CSAETGRRGNTEAFF
v_gene: TRBV29-1; d_gene: .; len: 12; CDR3aa: CSARGMNTEAFF
v_gene: TRBV20-1; d_gene: .; len: 13; CDR3aa: CSALLLSLETQYF
v_gene: TRBV27; d_gene: .; len: 15; CDR3aa: CASGPGRTIHYGYTF
v_gene: TRBV10-3; d_gene: .; len: 14; CDR3aa: CAIQNRAETYEQYF
v_gene: TRBV28; d_gene: TRBD1; len: 14; CDR3aa: CASSEVGTGALQYF
v_gene: TRBV7-9; d_gene: .; len: 17; CDR3aa: CASSLLPAPKKYNEQFF
v_gene: TRBV24-1; d_gene: TRBD2; len: 17; CDR3aa: CATSDALAGGVYNEQFF
v_gene: TRBV4-3; d_gene: .; len: 17; CDR3aa: CASSQDLGTTGANVLTF
v_gene: TRBV20-1; d_gene: .; len: 15; CDR3aa: CSARAPGTTQETQYF
v_gene: TRBV7-2; d_gene: TRBD1; len: 15; CDR3aa: CASSSNRGAGETQYF
v_gene: TRBV7-2; d_gene: .; len: 14; CDR3aa: CASSLTELWGTQYF
v_gene: TRBV15; d_gene: TRBD2; len: 19; CDR3aa: CATSTEPGTLAGGTNEQFF
v_gene: TRBV20-1; d_gene: .; len: 16; CDR3aa: CSASPPSGASTDTQYF
v_gene: TRBV18; d_gene: .; len: 15; CDR3aa: CASSPSGGRVNIQYF
v_gene: TRBV6-1; d_gene: .; len: 14; CDR3aa: CASSEVLGAPQKFF
v_gene: TRBV3-1; d_gene: TRBD2; len: 19; CDR3aa: CASSRKEESLAGKYNEQFF
v_gene: TRBV7-2; d_gene: TRBD1; len: 15; CDR3aa: CASSLGQGATNEQFF
v_gene: TRBV7-2; d_gene: .; len: 15; CDR3aa: CASSLARRGEETQYF
v_gene: TRBV11-3; d_gene: TRBD2; len: 16; CDR3aa: CASSPGTSGSFNKQFF
v_gene: TRBV5-6; d_gene: .; len: 15; CDR3aa: CASSPTGTGYNEQFF
v_gene: TRBV28; d_gene: .; len: 12; CDR3aa: CANSNSNQPQHF
v_gene: TRBV29-1; d_gene: TRBD2; len: 14; CDR3aa: CSAPVAGGPYTQYF
v_gene: TRBV6-1; d_gene: .; len: 13; CDR3aa: CASTKGTTGELFF
v_gene: TRBV2; d_gene: TRBD1; len: 13; CDR3aa: CASSEGKQGNQYF
v_gene: TRBV6-1; d_gene: .; len: 15; CDR3aa: CASSEALPERPWQFF
v_gene: TRBV29-1; d_gene: .; len: 17; CDR3aa: CSVFQGTIGQSANVLTF
v_gene: TRBV12-3/TRBV12-4; d_gene: .; len: 13; CDR3aa: CASSRDHGSPLHF
v_gene: TRBV6-5; d_gene: TRBD1; len: 14; CDR3aa: CASSYSQGSGELFF
v_gene: TRBV27; d_gene: .; len: 16; CDR3aa: CASSRTGSGLGDEQYF
v_gene: TRBV3-1; d_gene: .; len: 14; CDR3aa: CASSQAAGYNEQFF
v_gene: TRBV27; d_gene: .; len: 14; CDR3aa: CASSFRGSYNEQYF
v_gene: TRBV25-1; d_gene: .; len: 14; CDR3aa: CASSEVVSDQPQHF
v_gene: TRBV4-2; d_gene: TRBD2; len: 15; CDR3aa: CASSQDNRAGDEQYF
v_gene: TRBV6-5; d_gene: .; len: 14; CDR3aa: CASHSAQGSYEQYF
v_gene: TRBV2; d_gene: TRBD2; len: 13; CDR3aa: CASGGGIGNIQYF
v_gene: TRBV29-1; d_gene: .; len: 16; CDR3aa: CSVDRGQGPGHYGYTF
v_gene: TRBV9; d_gene: .; len: 17; CDR3aa: CASSVPRQRPGTNVLTF
v_gene: TRBV4-2; d_gene: .; len: 15; CDR3aa: CASSQGEDKQETQYF
v_gene: TRBV29-1; d_gene: TRBD2; len: 11; CDR3aa: CSGWGGDTQYF
v_gene: TRBV7-2; d_gene: .; len: 14; CDR3aa: CASSTSSSYNEQFF
v_gene: TRBV28; d_gene: TRBD1; len: 14; CDR3aa: CASRPIDRASEQYF